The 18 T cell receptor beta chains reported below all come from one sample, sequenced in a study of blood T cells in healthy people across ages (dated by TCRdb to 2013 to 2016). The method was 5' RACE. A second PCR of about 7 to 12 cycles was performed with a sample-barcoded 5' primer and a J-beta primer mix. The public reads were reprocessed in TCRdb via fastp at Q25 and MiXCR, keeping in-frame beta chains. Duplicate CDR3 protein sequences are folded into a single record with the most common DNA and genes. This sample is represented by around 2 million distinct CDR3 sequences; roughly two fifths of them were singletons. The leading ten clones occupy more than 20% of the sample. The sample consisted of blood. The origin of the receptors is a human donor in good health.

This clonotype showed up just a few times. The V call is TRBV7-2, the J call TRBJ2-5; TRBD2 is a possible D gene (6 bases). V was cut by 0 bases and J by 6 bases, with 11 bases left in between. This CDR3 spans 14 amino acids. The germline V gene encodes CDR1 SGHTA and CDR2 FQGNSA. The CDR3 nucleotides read TGTGCCAGCAGCTTAGCGGAGGGGATGAAGACCCAGTACTTC. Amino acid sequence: CASSLAEGMKTQYF.

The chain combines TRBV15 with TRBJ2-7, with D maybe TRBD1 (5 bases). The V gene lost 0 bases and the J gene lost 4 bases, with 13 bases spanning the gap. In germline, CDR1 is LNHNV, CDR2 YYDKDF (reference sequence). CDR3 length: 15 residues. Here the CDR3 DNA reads TGTGCCACCAGCAGAGATTCAGCAGGGCGGTACGAGCAGTACTTC. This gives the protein CATSRDSAGRYEQYF.

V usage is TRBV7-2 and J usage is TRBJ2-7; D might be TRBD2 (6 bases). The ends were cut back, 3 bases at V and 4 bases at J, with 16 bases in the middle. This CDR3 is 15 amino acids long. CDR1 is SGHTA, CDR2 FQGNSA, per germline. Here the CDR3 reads CASSLEMLARYEQYF. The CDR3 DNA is TGTGCCAGCAGCTTGGAGATGCTAGCGAGGTACGAGCAGTACTTC.

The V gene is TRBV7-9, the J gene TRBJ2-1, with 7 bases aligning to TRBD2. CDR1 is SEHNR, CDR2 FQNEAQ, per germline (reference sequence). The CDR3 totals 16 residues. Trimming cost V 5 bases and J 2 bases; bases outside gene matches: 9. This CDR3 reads CASSPPGGSAYNEQFF. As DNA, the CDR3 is TGTGCCAGCAGCCCCCCCGGGGGGAGCGCCTACAATGAGCAGTTCTTC.

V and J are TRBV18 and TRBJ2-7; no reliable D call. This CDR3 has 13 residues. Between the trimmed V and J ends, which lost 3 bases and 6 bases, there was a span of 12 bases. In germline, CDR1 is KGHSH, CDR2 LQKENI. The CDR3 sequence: CASSPSSVFEQYF. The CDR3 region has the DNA TGTGCCAGCTCACCTTCCAGTGTATTCGAGCAGTACTTC.

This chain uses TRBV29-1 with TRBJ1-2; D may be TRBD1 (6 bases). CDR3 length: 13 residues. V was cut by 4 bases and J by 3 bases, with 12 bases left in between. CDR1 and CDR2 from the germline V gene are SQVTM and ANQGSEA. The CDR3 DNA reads TGCAGCGTTGGTGGGGGGGCGCACTATGGCTACACCTTC. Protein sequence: CSVGGGAHYGYTF.

For the CDR3, the DNA is TGTGCCATCAGTGACCCCGGGACAGCGAACACTGAAGCTTTCTTT. Protein sequence: CAISDPGTANTEAFF. The chain couples TRBV3-1 to TRBJ1-1; 7 bases agree with TRBD1. This CDR3 region has 15 residues. Germline trimming cut 10 bases from V and 1 base from J; bases unmatched to any gene: 12. In germline, CDR1 is LGHDT, CDR2 YNNKEL (reference sequence).

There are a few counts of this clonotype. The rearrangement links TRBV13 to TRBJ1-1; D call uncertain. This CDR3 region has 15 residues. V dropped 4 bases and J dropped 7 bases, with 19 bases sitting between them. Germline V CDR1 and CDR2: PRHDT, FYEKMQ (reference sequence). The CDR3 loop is CASSSYADPSDEAFF. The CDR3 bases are TGTGCCAGCAGCTCCTACGCCGACCCTAGCGATGAAGCTTTCTTT.

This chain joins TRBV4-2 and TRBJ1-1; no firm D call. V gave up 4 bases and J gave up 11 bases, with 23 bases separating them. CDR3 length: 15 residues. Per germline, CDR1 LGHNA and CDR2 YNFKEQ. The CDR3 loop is CASSPSTGPRSGAFF. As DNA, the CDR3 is TGTGCCAGCAGCCCTTCGACCGGCCCACGGTCGGGGGCTTTCTTT.

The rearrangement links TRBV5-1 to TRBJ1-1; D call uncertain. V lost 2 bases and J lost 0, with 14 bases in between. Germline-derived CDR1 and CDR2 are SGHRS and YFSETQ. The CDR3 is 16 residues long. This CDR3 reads CASSFHPGGMNTEAFF. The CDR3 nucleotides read TGCGCCAGCAGCTTTCATCCCGGCGGCATGAACACTGAAGCTTTCTTT.

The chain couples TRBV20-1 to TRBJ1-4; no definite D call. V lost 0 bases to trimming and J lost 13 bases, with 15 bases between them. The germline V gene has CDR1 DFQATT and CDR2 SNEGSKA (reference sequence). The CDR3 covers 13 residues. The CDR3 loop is CSARDLPRPRLFF. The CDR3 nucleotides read TGCAGTGCTAGAGATCTTCCCCGTCCCCGACTGTTTTTT.

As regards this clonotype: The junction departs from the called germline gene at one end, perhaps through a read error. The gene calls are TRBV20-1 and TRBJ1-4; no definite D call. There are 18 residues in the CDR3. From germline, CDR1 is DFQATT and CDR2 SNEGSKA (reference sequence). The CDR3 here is CSAREIVNPRHKNEKLFF. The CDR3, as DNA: TGCAGCGCTAGAGAAATTGTTAACCCGCGACATAAGAATGAAAAACTGTTTTTT.

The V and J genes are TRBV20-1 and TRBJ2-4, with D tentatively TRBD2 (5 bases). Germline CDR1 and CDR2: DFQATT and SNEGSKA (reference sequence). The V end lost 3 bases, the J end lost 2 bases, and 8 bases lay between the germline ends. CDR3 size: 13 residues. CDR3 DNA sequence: TGCAGTGCTAGGGACTTAACCAAAAACATTCAGTACTTC. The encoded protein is CSARDLTKNIQYF.

CDR3 sequence (DNA): TGTGCCAGCAGCAAGTTGGGCCCCGGGGGGGCCATCCATCGGGCCAAAAACATTCAGTACTTC. Its protein product is CASSKLGPGGAIHRAKNIQYF. The rearrangement links TRBV21-1 to TRBJ2-4; the tabulated D call, TRBD2, remains unverified against the DNA. TRBV21-1 is a pseudogene locus. This CDR3 has 21 residues.

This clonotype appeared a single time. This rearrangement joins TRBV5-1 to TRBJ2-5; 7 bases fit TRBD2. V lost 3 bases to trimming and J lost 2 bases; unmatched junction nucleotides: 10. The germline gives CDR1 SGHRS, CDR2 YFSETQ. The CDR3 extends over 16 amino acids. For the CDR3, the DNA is TGCGCCAGCAGCTCACCAACTAGCGCTGCTCAAGAGACCCAGTACTTC. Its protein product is CASSSPTSAAQETQYF.

The CDR3 loop reads CASSLDGTIYNEQFF. CDR3 nucleotides: TGCGCCAGCAGCTTGGATGGGACTATCTACAATGAGCAGTTCTTC. V is TRBV5-1 and J is TRBJ2-1; the match to TRBD2 covers 7 bases. Germline V gene sequence: CDR1 SGHRS, CDR2 YFSETQ. CDR3 length: 15 amino acids. Trimming took 0 bases from V and 3 from J; bases not matched to a gene: 3.

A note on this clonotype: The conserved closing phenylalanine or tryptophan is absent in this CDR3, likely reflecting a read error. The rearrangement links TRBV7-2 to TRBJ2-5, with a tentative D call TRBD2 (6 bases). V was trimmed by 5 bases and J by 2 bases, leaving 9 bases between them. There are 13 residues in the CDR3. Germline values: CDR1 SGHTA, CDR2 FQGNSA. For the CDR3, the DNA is TGTGCCAGCAGCGTGACTAGACAAGAGACCCAGTACGTC. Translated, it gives CASSVTRQETQYV.

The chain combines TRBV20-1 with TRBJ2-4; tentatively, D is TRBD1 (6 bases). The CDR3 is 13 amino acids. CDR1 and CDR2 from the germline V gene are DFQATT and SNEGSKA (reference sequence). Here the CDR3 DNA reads TGCAGCACTACAGGGAGCTCCTACAATGAGCAGTACTTC. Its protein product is CSTTGSSYNEQYF.